This TCR beta chain was identified in a study of identical twins. The CDR3 is made up of 15 amino acids. Trimming took 5 bases from V and 4 from J; bases not matched to a gene: 6. Germline CDR1 MNHNS, CDR2 SASEGT. Findings of the study overall: Fewer insertions marked abundant cord blood beta clonotypes; young adult naive trended weakly, memory not at all. Conclusions relied on cross-sectional statistical analysis, not following the same donors.

As regards this clonotype: What it recognizes is unknown.

Template switching introduced a universal primer site, and the cDNA bore unique molecular identifiers. Using its own MiXCR run on the 5' RACE reads, TCRdb lists one record per CDR3 protein. The sample records approximately 690,000 distinct CDR3 sequences, 6.1% being singletons. The clonotype was recovered from a man aged 18 to 35 in good health. The sample taken for sequencing was naive T cells sorted from blood. The chain recombines TRBV6-1 with TRBJ1-5; TRBD1 aligns across 9 bases. The CDR3 nucleotides are TGTGCCAGCAGTAGACCGGGACAGGGTAATCAGCCCCAGCATTTT. Amino acids: CASSRPGQGNQPQHF.